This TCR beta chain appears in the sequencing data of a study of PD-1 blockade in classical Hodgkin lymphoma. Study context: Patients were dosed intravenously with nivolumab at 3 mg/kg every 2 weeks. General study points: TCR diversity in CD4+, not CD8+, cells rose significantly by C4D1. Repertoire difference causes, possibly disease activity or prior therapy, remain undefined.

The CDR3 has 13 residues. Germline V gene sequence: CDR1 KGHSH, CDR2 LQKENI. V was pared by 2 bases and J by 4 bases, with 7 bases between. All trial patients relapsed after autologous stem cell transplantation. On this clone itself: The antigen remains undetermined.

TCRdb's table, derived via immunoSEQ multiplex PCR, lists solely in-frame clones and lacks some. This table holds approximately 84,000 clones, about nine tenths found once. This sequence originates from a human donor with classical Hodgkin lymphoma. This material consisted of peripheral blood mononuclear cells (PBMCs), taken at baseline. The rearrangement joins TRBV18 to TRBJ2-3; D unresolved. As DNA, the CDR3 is TGTGCCAGCTCACCAGTGGGCGCAGATACGCAGTATTTT. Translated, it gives CASSPVGADTQYF.